The clone carrying this T cell receptor beta chain was seen a handful of times. Its matching antigen is unknown. The data stem from a study of T cell clones after liver transplantation. In the study overall: TCRbeta sequencing after a pre-transplant mixed lymphocyte reaction identified graft-donor-reactive clones, later tracked in post-transplant blood. Blood was drawn pre-transplant, before withdrawal, and after full or failed withdrawal. Study-level points and caveats: In a couple of subjects, few donor cells limited the measurable donor-reactive repertoire. Migration into the graft, not deletion, may explain lost graft donor-reactive T cells.

J was trimmed by 5 bases and V by 4 bases; bases with no gene match: 9. Per the germline V gene, CDR1 is SGDLS and CDR2 is YYNGEE. The CDR3 spans 14 residues. Repertoires were generated with immunoSEQ multiplex PCR, while TCRdb's copy carries only in-frame clones and drops some. This repertoire shows under 130,000 clones, 80% to 90% found once; its top ten account for approximately 2.9%. The receptor was isolated from a human patient who received a liver transplant. Part of the T cell pool may stem from the graft donor. The sample in question was CD4+ T cells from blood, obtained around 50 months after liver transplant. The genes are TRBV9 and TRBJ2-7, with TRBD1 identical over 7 bases. The CDR3 sequence is CASSPNRGRNEQYF. The CDR3 DNA reads TGTGCCAGCAGCCCAAACAGGGGACGAAACGAGCAGTACTTC.